The 3 T cell receptor beta chains reported below all come from one sample, sequenced in a study of shared clonotypes between healthy human individuals (dated by TCRdb to about 2020). The library was built by means of the immunoSEQ multiplex PCR assay. TCRdb took over this immuneACCESS table, retaining in-frame rearrangements with V and J assigned. Such tables are incomplete; in checked studies, under half of the missing clones stem from an unresolved V gene, and the remainder is unexplained. Here the sample has roughly 1,500,000 clones; around 98.5% occur a single time. The ten most abundant clones make up around 0.38% of the sample. The sequenced sample consisted of naive CD4+ T cells sorted from blood. The cell subset or site label, read with the paper, signifies: CD45RA+ positively selected. These receptors all come from a man younger than 45 in good health.

V gene TRBV7-2 combines with J gene TRBJ2-3; 11 positions agree with TRBD2. The CDR3 is 18 residues long. Germline CDR1 SGHTA, CDR2 FQGNSA. J gave up 1 base and V 0 bases, and 6 bases lay outside the gene matches. The CDR3 DNA is TGTGCCAGCAGCTTAGCGCTAGCGGGAGGTGCTGGCACAGATACGCAGTATTTT. This codes for CASSLALAGGAGTDTQYF.

The chain uses TRBV5-1 and TRBJ1-5; D gene uncertain. This CDR3 has 15 amino acids. V gave up 2 bases and J gave up 6 bases, with 15 bases separating them. Germline V CDR1 and CDR2: SGHRS, YFSETQ. DNA of the CDR3: TGCGCCAGCAGCTTCCTTAGCGGGGAGGGTCAGCCCCAGCATTTT. This sequence encodes CASSFLSGEGQPQHF. Complete variable domain (other parts from reference TRBV5-1 and TRBJ1-5): KAGVTQTPRYLIKTRGQQVTLSCSPISGHRSVSWYQQTPGQGLQFLFEYFSETQRNKGNFPGRFSGRQFSNSRSEMNVSTLELGDSALYLCASSFLSGEGQPQHFGDGTRLSIL.

The chain recombines TRBV25-1 with TRBJ2-3, with 13 bases aligning to TRBD2. Germline V gene data show CDR1 as MGHDK and CDR2 as SYGVNS. Trimming at V came to 5 bases and at J to 4 bases, leaving 9 bases not matched to a gene. The CDR3 totals 17 residues. CDR3 DNA: TGTGCCAGCAGTTCCGGACTAGCGGGAGTGGTGGCAGATACGCAGTATTTT. Its translation is CASSSGLAGVVADTQYF.